Described below is a single T cell receptor (beta chain) sequence and its context. This sample is drawn from a study of control samples from healthy donors and cancer patients. Clones were read by immunoSEQ multiplex PCR, and TCRdb kept only the in-frame ones, dropping some. Of fewer than 250,000 clones listed, approximately 90% were seen once; the top ten hold 1.5% to 2%. The CDR3 length is 18 residues. V lost 5 bases, J lost 0 bases, and 7 bases stayed unmatched. Per the germline V gene, CDR1 is SEHNR and CDR2 is FQNEAQ (reference sequence). The V and J genes are TRBV7-9 and TRBJ2-3; 14 bases are a match to TRBD2. The sequence was collected from a man aged 25-45 years in good health. The sample consisted of blood. The CDR3 region is CASSAPGLAGGSTDTQYF. The CDR3 DNA reads TGTGCCAGCAGCGCCCCCGGACTAGCGGGGGGTAGCACAGATACGCAGTATTTT.